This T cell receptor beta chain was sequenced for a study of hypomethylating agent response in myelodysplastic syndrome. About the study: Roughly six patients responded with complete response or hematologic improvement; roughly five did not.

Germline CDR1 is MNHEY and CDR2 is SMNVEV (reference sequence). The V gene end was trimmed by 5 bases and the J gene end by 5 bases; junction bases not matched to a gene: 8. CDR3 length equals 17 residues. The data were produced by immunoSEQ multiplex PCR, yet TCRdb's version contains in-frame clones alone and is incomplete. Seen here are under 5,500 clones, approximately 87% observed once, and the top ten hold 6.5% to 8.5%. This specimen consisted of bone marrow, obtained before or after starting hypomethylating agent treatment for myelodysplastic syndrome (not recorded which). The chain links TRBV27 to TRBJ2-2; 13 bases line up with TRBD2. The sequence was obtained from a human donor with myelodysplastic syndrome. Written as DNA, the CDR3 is TGTGCCAGCAGTCCCTCCCAACTAGCGGGAGGGACCGGGGAGCTGTTTTTT. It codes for CASSPSQLAGGTGELFF.